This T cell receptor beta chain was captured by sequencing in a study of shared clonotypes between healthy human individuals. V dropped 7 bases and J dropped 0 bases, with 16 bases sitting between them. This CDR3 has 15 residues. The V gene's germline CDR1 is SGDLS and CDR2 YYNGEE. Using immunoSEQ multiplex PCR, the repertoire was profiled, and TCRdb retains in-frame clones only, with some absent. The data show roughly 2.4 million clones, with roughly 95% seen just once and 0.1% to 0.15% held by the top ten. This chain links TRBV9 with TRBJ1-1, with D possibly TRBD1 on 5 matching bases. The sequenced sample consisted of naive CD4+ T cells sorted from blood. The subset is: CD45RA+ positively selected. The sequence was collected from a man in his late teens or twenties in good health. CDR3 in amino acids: CASEGRRGVNTEAFF. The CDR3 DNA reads TGTGCCAGCGAGGGACGGCGGGGCGTGAACACTGAAGCTTTCTTT.